The clone carrying this T cell receptor beta chain occurred once. This specimen belongs to a study of shared clonotypes between healthy human individuals. Clones were read by immunoSEQ multiplex PCR, and TCRdb kept only the in-frame ones, dropping some. The data show about 300,000 clones, around 74% seen once. The TCR sequence derives from a man between 25 and 39 years old in good health. Sequencing was performed on memory CD4+ T cells sorted from blood. Subset given: CD45RA-negative fraction.

The CDR3 here is CASSRQGRYEQFF. In DNA form, the CDR3 reads TGTGCCAGCAGCCGGCAGGGTCGTTATGAGCAGTTCTTC. The chain has TRBV6-5 and TRBJ2-1, with D possibly TRBD1 on 5 matching bases. Germline V lookup: CDR1 MNHEY, CDR2 SVGAGI. V lost 6 bases to trimming and J lost 8 bases, with 14 bases between them. The CDR3 contains 13 residues.